This TCR beta chain is from a study of long-term antiretroviral therapy in people with HIV. Researchers report immunoSEQ v3.0 was run at survey level. Measured with immunoSEQ multiplex PCR; TCRdb has only the in-frame clones, and not every one. The table includes more than 25,000 clones, 97% detected once. CDR1 and CDR2 (germline): SGHVS, FNYEAQ. This CDR3 spans 17 amino acids. V was pared by 1 base and J by 7 bases, with 22 bases between. The receptor was isolated from a man between 25 and 39 years old with HIV. The sample in question was unsorted PBMCs, obtained 7.6 years after starting antiretroviral therapy. V usage is TRBV7-6 and J usage is TRBJ1-1; the D is unclear. The CDR3 nucleotides are TGTGCCAGCAGCTTAGTTTGGGAAGGGAGCTGGGAGAATGAAGCTTTCTTT. Protein: CASSLVWEGSWENEAFF.